A selection of T cell receptor beta chains follows, all from one sample in a study of T cell responses to AZD1222 COVID-19 vaccine. This table comes from immunoSEQ multiplex PCR, and its TCRdb copy is limited to in-frame clones, with some not included. The sample yields just under 55,000 clones, roughly 90% seen once. This specimen consisted of peripheral blood, obtained on day 0 of AZD1222 vaccination. These receptors all come from an adult in good health. CDR3s include the opening cysteine and the closing phenylalanine or tryptophan. The D gene is left open where the match is weak. Part of the rows lack a size; the others show once, few, many or a class for expanded clones.

>TRBD2|TRBJ2-7|few|12|TRBV28
TGTGCCAGCAGTTTCGAGGCGGGAGGGCCTTACTTC
CASSFEAGGPYF
>-|TRBJ1-1|-|12|TRBV29-1
TGCAGCGCCGGGACTTGGACCACTGAAGCTTTCTTT
CSAGTWTTEAFF
>-|TRBJ1-4|-|13|TRBV28
TGTGCCAGCAGTCCCGGGACCTATGAAAAACTGTTTTTT
CASSPGTYEKLFF
>TRBD1|TRBJ1-5|few|14|TRBV6-5
TGTGCCAGCAGGCAGGGGGCTAGCAATCAGCCCCAGCATTTT
CASRQGASNQPQHF
>TRBD2|TRBJ2-3|-|14|TRBV2
TGTGCCATCCAGAGCGGGACGGCCGTCAATACGCAGTATTTT
CAIQSGTAVNTQYF
>-|TRBJ2-5|-|18|TRBV9
TGTGCCAGCAGCTTAGCCGTGGGAGGAGGTTTTGAAAAAGAGACCCAGTACTTC
CASSLAVGGGFEKETQYF
>-|TRBJ1-2|-|11|TRBV10-2
TGCGCCAGCAGTGAGGGCTATGGCTACACCTTC
CASSEGYGYTF
>-|TRBJ1-2|-|12|TRBV28
TGTGCCAGCAGTTATTCGACTTCTTCTTACACCTTC
CASSYSTSSYTF
>TRBD2|TRBJ2-1|-|16|TRBV5-1
TGCGCCAGCAGCTTGGGGACTAGCCGAGGGACCAATGAGCAGTTCTTC
CASSLGTSRGTNEQFF
>-|TRBJ1-1|-|14|TRBV7-2
TGTGCCAGCAGGAGGGGCTCTTCGAACACTGAAGCTTTCTTT
CASRRGSSNTEAFF
>-|TRBJ2-1|-|12|TRBV24-1
TGTGCCACCAGGGACTTAGGCGATGAGCAGTTCTTC
CATRDLGDEQFF
>TRBD2|TRBJ2-7|-|15|TRBV10-1
TGCGCCAGCAGTTTAGCGGGAGGAGGACTCTACGAGCAGTACTTC
CASSLAGGGLYEQYF
>-|TRBJ2-6|-|16|TRBV6-5
TGTGCCAGCAGTTCTCATATTTCCTCTGGGGCCAACGTCCTGACTTTC
CASSSHISSGANVLTF
>-|TRBJ1-6|-|15|TRBV5-5
TGTGCCAGCAACCACCCGGGCTCCTATAATTCACCCCTCCACTTT
CASNHPGSYNSPLHF
>TRBD2|TRBJ2-2|few|16|TRBV7-9
TGTGCCAGCAGCTTTACCGGGACTACGAACACCGGGGAGCTGTTTTTT
CASSFTGTTNTGELFF
>-|TRBJ2-7|-|15|TRBV7-3
TGTGCCAGCAGCCCCCACCCGACAGCTTCCTACGAGCAGTACTTC
CASSPHPTASYEQYF
>-|TRBJ2-5|-|13|TRBV2
TGTGCCAGCAGTCCTAGACAGGTAGAGACCCAGTACTTC
CASSPRQVETQYF
>-|TRBJ2-1|-|13|TRBV24-1
TGTGCCACCAGTGAACTTGACGGGAGTGAGCAGTTCTTC
CATSELDGSEQFF
>-|TRBJ1-1|-|14|TRBV25-1
TGTGCCAGCAGTGCTCAGGGACGAGGCACTGAAGCTTTCTTT
CASSAQGRGTEAFF
>TRBD1|TRBJ1-1|-|17|TRBV5-1
TGCGCCAGCAGCCGAGCAGGGACAGGGGCCCTGAACACTGAAGCTTTCTTT
CASSRAGTGALNTEAFF
>-|TRBJ2-1|-|11|TRBV29-1
TGCAGCGTTGCTCGGCGCAATGAGCAGTTCTTC
CSVARRNEQFF
>TRBD1|TRBJ1-6|-|15|TRBV27
TGTGCCAGCAGTTTAAATACAGGGGGCAGGTCACCCCTCCACTTT
CASSLNTGGRSPLHF
>-|TRBJ2-7|once|17|TRBV11-2
TGTGCCAGCAGCTTCCCCATTGGCGGAAGAACCTCCTACGAGCAGTACTTC
CASSFPIGGRTSYEQYF
>-|TRBJ1-2|-|14|TRBV2
TGTGCCAGCAGTCAATCCGGGTTTAACTATGGCTACACCTTC
CASSQSGFNYGYTF
>-|TRBJ1-6|-|16|TRBV27
TGTGCCAGCAGTTTTCTGGGGTCTTCGTATAATTCACCCCTCCACTTT
CASSFLGSSYNSPLHF
>-|TRBJ2-1|-|15|TRBV5-1
TGCGCCAGCAGCGCCGGCCAGGGAGGTTTCAATGAGCAGTTCTTC
CASSAGQGGFNEQFF
>-|TRBJ2-5|-|15|TRBV15
TGTGCCACCAGCGGGGGTGGTGGGCCGCGGGAGACCCAGTACTTC
CATSGGGGPRETQYF